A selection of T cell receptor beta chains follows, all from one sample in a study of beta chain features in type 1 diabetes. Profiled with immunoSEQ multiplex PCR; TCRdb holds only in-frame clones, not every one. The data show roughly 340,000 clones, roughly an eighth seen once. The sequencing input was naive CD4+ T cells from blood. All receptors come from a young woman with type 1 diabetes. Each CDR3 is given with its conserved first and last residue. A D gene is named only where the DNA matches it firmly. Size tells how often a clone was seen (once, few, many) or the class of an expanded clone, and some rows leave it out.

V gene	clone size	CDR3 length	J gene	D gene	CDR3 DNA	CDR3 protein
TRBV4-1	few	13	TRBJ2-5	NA	TGCGCCAGCGGACAACAGGATAAAGAGACCCAGTACTTC	CASGQQDKETQYF
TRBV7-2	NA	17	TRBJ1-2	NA	TGTGCCAGCAGCTTAGCGACTGTTGGCAGCACTAACTATGGCTACACCTTC	CASSLATVGSTNYGYTF
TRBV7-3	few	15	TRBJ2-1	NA	TGTGCCAGCAGCCCAAAATTAGGACAGTACAATGAGCAGTTCTTC	CASSPKLGQYNEQFF
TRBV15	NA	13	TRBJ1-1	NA	TGTGCCACCAGCAGAGGGTGGAGCACTGAAGCTTTCTTT	CATSRGWSTEAFF
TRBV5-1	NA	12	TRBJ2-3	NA	TGCGCCAGCAGCTTTAACAGTCGTACGCAGTATTTT	CASSFNSRTQYF
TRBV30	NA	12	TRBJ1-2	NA	TGTGCCTGGAGAGGGAGTGGCTATGGCTACACCTTC	CAWRGSGYGYTF
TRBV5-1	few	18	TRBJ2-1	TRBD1	TGCGCCAGCAGCTTGGCCCAAGGACAGGGCAGCTCCTACAATGAGCAGTTCTTC	CASSLAQGQGSSYNEQFF
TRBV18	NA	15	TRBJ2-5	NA	TGTGCCAGCTCACCACCGGGGCGGAGCAAGGAGACCCAGTACTTC	CASSPPGRSKETQYF
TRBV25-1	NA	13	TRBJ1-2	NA	TGTGCCAGCAGCCGGGACACGAACTATGGCTACACCTTC	CASSRDTNYGYTF
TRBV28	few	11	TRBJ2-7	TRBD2	TGTGCCAGCAGCCAGCCGGGGGGGCAGTACTTC	CASSQPGGQYF
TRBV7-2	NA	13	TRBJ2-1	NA	TGTGCCAGCAGCTTAGAACAGCCCAATGAGCAGTTCTTC	CASSLEQPNEQFF
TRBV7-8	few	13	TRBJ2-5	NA	TGTGCCAGCAGGGGGAAGGGGCAAGAGACCCAGTACTTC	CASRGKGQETQYF
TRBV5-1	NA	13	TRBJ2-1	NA	TGCGCCAGCAGTCCGGGGGGCCGTAATGAGCAGTTCTTC	CASSPGGRNEQFF
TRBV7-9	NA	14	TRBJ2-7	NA	TGTGCCAGCAGCCCCTCCACCTCGGGGGTTGAGCAGTACTTC	CASSPSTSGVEQYF
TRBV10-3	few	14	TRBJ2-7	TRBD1	TGTGCCATAGATCCGGGACAGTCTTCCTACGAGCAGTACTTC	CAIDPGQSSYEQYF
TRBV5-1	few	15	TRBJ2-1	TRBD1	TGCGCCAGCAGCCCGGGACAGGCCTACTACAATGAGCAGTTCTTC	CASSPGQAYYNEQFF
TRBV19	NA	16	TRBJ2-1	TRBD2	TGTGCCAGTAGTATCGTGGGACTAGCGGGAAGGTATGAGCAGTTCTTC	CASSIVGLAGRYEQFF
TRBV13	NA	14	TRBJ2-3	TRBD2	TGTGCCAGCAGCCTTAGCGGGGTAATGGATACGCAGTATTTT	CASSLSGVMDTQYF
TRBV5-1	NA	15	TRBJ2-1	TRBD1	TGCGCCAGCAGCTGGACCGGGACAGATAACAATGAGCAGTTCTTC	CASSWTGTDNNEQFF
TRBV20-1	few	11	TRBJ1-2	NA	TGCAGTGCTAGAGGTCGCGATGGCTACACCTTC	CSARGRDGYTF
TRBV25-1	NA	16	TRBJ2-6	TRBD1	TGTGCCAGCAGCAGGCAGGGGGTCTCTGGGGCCAACGTCCTGACTTTC	CASSRQGVSGANVLTF
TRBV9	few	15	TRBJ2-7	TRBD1	TGTGCCAGCAGCCCCCGCCCCAGGACAGGGGGCGAGCAGTACTTC	CASSPRPRTGGEQYF
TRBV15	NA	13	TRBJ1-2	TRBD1	TGTGCCACCAGCCTGACAGGGCTCTATGGCTACACCTTC	CATSLTGLYGYTF
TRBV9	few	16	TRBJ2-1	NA	TGTGCCAGCAGCTCTAGCTCCGGCTTATCCTACAATGAGCAGTTCTTC	CASSSSSGLSYNEQFF
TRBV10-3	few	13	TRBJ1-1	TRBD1	TGTGCCATCAGCGACAGGGAGAACACTGAAGCTTTCTTT	CAISDRENTEAFF
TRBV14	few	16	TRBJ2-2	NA	TGTGCCAGCAGCCAAGTCCCGGGAGCGAACACCGGGGAGCTGTTTTTT	CASSQVPGANTGELFF
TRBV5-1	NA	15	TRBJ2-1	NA	TGCGCCAGCAGCCGAGATGCTCAGGGTGACAATGAGCAGTTCTTC	CASSRDAQGDNEQFF
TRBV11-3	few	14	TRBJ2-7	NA	TGTGCCAGCAGCTTAGGCGGTCTCCTCTACGAGCAGTACTTC	CASSLGGLLYEQYF
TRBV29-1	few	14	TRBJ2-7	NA	TGCAGCGTTTCCGGGACACCTAACTCCTACGAGCAGTACTTC	CSVSGTPNSYEQYF
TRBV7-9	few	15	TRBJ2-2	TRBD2	TGTGCCAGCAGCAGACCGGGACTAGAAGGCGGGGAGCTGTTTTTT	CASSRPGLEGGELFF
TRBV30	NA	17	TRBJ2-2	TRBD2	TGTGCCTGGAAGAGACTAGCGGGAGTATCGAACACCGGGGAGCTGTTTTTT	CAWKRLAGVSNTGELFF
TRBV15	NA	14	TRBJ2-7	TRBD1	TGTGCCACCAGCAGAGACAGGGGGTCCGGGGAGCAGTACTTC	CATSRDRGSGEQYF
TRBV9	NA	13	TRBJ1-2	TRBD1	TGTGCCAGCAGCGTCGGGACAGAGTATGGCTACACCTTC	CASSVGTEYGYTF
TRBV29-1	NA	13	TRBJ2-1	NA	TGCAGCGTTGAACCAAGAAGGGGCTATGAGCAGTTCTTC	CSVEPRRGYEQFF
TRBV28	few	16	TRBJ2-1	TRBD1	TGTGCCAGCAGTTTAGGTGACAGGGGGAAATACAATGAGCAGTTCTTC	CASSLGDRGKYNEQFF
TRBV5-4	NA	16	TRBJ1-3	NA	TGTGCCAGCAGCAGGGAGACCGGCCTCTCTGGAAACACCATATATTTT	CASSRETGLSGNTIYF
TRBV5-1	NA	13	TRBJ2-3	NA	TGCGCCAGCAGCTTGGCACAGGTTGATACGCAGTATTTT	CASSLAQVDTQYF
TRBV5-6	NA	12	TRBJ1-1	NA	TGTGCCAGCAGCTTCGGGAACACTGAAGCTTTCTTT	CASSFGNTEAFF
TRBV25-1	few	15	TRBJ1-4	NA	TGTGCCAGCAGTCAACACCCCCGGGATAATGAAAAACTGTTTTTT	CASSQHPRDNEKLFF
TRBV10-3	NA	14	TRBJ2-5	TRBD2	TGTGCCATCAGCATTGGACTAGCGGTCCGGACCCAGTACTTC	CAISIGLAVRTQYF
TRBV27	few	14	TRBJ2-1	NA	TGTGCCAGCAGTCTGGAGGGGCCCTACAATGAGCAGTTCTTC	CASSLEGPYNEQFF
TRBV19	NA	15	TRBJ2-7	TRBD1	TGTGCCAGTAGTCGAGGGACAGGGGATACCTACGAGCAGTACTTC	CASSRGTGDTYEQYF
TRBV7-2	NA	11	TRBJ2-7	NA	TGTGCCAGCAGCTTATTCTCCGAGCAGTACTTC	CASSLFSEQYF
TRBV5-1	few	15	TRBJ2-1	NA	TGCGCCAGCAGCTCTAGGACAGATCCGGGTAATGAGCAGTTCTTC	CASSSRTDPGNEQFF
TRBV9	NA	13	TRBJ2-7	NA	TGTGCCAGCAGCGAGGCGGGGCGTTTCGAGCAGTACTTC	CASSEAGRFEQYF
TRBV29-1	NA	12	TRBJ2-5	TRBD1	TGCAGCGTAACCGACAGGGGACCGACCCAGTACTTC	CSVTDRGPTQYF
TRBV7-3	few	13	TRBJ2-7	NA	TGTGCCAGCAGCTCTCAAAGAGACTACGAGCAGTACTTC	CASSSQRDYEQYF
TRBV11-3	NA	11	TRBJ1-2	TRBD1	TGTGCCAGCAGCTTAAGGGACAGAACCTCCTTC	CASSLRDRTSF
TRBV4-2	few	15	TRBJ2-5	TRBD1	TGTGCCAGCAGCCAAGAGGACAGGGGTGGAGAGACCCAGTACTTC	CASSQEDRGGETQYF
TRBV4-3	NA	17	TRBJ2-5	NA	TGCGCCAGCAGTGGAGGTTATATACATCGGCCTCAAGAGACCCAGTACTTC	CASSGGYIHRPQETQYF
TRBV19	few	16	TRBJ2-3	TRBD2	TGTGCCAGTAGTCCACCGGGACTAAAAATAACAGATACGCAGTATTTT	CASSPPGLKITDTQYF
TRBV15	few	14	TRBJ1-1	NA	TGTGCCACCAGCAGAGATAATGGAGGCTCTGAAGCTTTCTTT	CATSRDNGGSEAFF
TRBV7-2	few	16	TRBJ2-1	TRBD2	TGTGCCAGCAGCTTAGCGGGTAGCGGGGGTTACAATGAGCAGTTCTTC	CASSLAGSGGYNEQFF
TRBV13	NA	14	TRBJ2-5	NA	TGTGCCAGCAGCTTAGGCACAAGCCAAGAGACCCAGTACTTC	CASSLGTSQETQYF
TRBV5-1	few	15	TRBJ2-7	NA	TGCGCCAGCAGCTTGACCTACGGGGGTGCCTACGAGCAGTACTTC	CASSLTYGGAYEQYF